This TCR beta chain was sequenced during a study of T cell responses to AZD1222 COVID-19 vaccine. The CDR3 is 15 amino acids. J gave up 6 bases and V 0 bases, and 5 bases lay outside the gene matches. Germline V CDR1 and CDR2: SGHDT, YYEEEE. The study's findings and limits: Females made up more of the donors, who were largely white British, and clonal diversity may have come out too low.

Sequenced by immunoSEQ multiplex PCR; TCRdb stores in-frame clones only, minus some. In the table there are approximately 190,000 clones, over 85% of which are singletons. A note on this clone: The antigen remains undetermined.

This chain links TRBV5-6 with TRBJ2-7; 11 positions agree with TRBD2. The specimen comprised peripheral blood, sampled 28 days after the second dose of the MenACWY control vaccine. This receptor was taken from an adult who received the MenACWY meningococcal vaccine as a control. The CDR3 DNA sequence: TGTGCCAGCAGCTTGGATCCGACTAGCGGGACCGAGCAGTACTTC. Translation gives CASSLDPTSGTEQYF. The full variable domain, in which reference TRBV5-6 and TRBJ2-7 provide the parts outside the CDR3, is DAGVTQSPTHLIKTRGQQVTLRCSPKSGHDTVSWYQQALGQGPQFIFQYYEEEERQRGNFPDRFSGHQFPNYSSELNVNALLLGDSALYLCASSLDPTSGTEQYFGPGTRLTVT.